This T cell receptor (beta chain) was recorded in a study of cytomegalovirus exposure and HLA in healthy donors. Study information: The 120 validation repertoires, a later analysis reported, used the same platform as the 666 first-cohort repertoires.

The study's findings and limits: Overall, approximately 180 TCR beta chains were annotated as cytomegalovirus-associated. Rare TCR sequences dominated, though some public TCRs recurred in many donors.

On this clone: Its antigen is unknown.

This CDR3 comprises 15 residues. CDR1 is SGHTA, CDR2 FQGNSA, per germline. The V and J ends lost 5 bases and 4 bases respectively, with 14 bases between them. The method was immunoSEQ multiplex PCR; TCRdb's version includes in-frame clones alone and lacks a portion of them. The sample records 150,000 to 200,000 clones, less than 90% being singletons. Donors were drawn from the 120-subject validation cohort, separate from the approximately 680-subject first cohort. The sequencing input was PBMCs. The chain is built from TRBV7-2 and TRBJ2-2; D might be TRBD2 (6 bases). The source is a man aged 25-45 years in good health and CMV-seropositive. The CDR3 DNA reads TGTGCCAGCAGCACTGCCGGGACTGGCACCGGGGAGCTGTTTTTT. Protein: CASSTAGTGTGELFF. The full variable domain, completed using reference TRBV7-2 and TRBJ2-2, is GAGVSQSPSNKVTEKGKDVELRCDPISGHTALYWYRQSLGQGLEFLIYFQGNSAPDKSGLPSDRFSAERTGGSVSTLTIQRTQQEDSAVYLCASSTAGTGTGELFFGEGSRLTVL.